This is a list of T cell receptor beta chains from one sample in a study of control samples from healthy donors and cancer patients. Assay used: immunoSEQ multiplex PCR; TCRdb lists only in-frame clones, some missing. The table lists tens of thousands of clones, approximately 89% of them singletons. Source material: PBMCs. The receptors stem from a woman in her fifties or sixties with lung cancer. CDR3s include the opening cysteine and the closing phenylalanine or tryptophan. Fields, in order: J gene, V gene, clone size, D gene, CDR3 protein, CDR3 DNA. D genes are given only for firm matches. The size field is filled for only some rows; it gives once, few, many or a size class.

TRBJ2-2	TRBV9	.	.	CASSTREAGELFF	TGTGCCAGCAGCACCCGAGAGGCCGGGGAGCTGTTTTTT
TRBJ2-7	TRBV5-1	.	.	CASSLVVSGEQYF	TGCGCCAGCAGCTTGGTGGTTAGTGGGGAGCAGTACTTC
TRBJ1-3	TRBV5-1	.	TRBD1	CASSPGTDGNTIYF	TGCGCCAGCAGCCCAGGGACAGATGGAAACACCATATATTTT
TRBJ2-2	TRBV27	.	.	CASRNSGTGELFF	TGTGCCAGCAGGAACAGTGGGACCGGGGAGCTGTTTTTT
TRBJ1-4	TRBV5-1	few	TRBD1	CASSFGTGGFEKLFF	TGCGCCAGCAGCTTCGGGACAGGGGGATTCGAAAAACTGTTTTTT
TRBJ1-4	TRBV6-5	once	.	CASSRPPSANEKLFF	TGTGCCAGCAGTCGCCCCCCTTCGGCTAATGAAAAACTGTTTTTT
TRBJ2-7	TRBV3-1/TRBV3-2	.	.	CASSRSGGGYEQYF	TGTGCCAGCAGCCGGTCGGGTGGCGGGTACGAGCAGTACTTC
TRBJ1-2	TRBV18	.	.	CASSPGGLPNYGYTF	TGTGCCAGCTCACCAGGGGGGCTTCCTAACTATGGCTACACCTTC
TRBJ2-7	TRBV2	.	.	CASSEAHEQYF	TGTGCCAGCAGTGAGGCCCACGAGCAGTACTTC
TRBJ2-1	TRBV28	.	TRBD2	CASSPVTSGRRNEQFF	TGTGCCAGCAGTCCCGTAACTAGCGGGAGACGGAATGAGCAGTTCTTC
TRBJ1-5	TRBV30	once	.	CAWSVLGGSGQPQHF	TGTGCCTGGAGTGTACTTGGGGGATCTGGACAGCCCCAGCATTTT
TRBJ2-1	TRBV21-1	once	.	CASSNTIYGGEYNEQFF	TGTGCCAGCAGCAATACGATCTACGGCGGAGAATACAATGAGCAGTTCTTC
TRBJ1-1	TRBV4-2	.	.	CASSQDRAQSEAFF	TGTGCCAGCAGCCAAGATAGGGCCCAGTCTGAAGCTTTCTTT
TRBJ2-2	TRBV5-4	.	TRBD1	CASSPGQGRSTGELFF	TGTGCCAGCAGCCCTGGACAGGGGAGATCCACCGGGGAGCTGTTTTTT
TRBJ2-7	TRBV28	.	TRBD2	CASVSASGTPYEQYF	TGTGCCAGCGTCTCCGCTAGCGGGACACCCTACGAGCAGTACTTC
TRBJ1-1	TRBV7-9	.	TRBD1	CASSLGQGQGRTEAFF	TGTGCCAGCAGCTTAGGTCAGGGACAGGGGCGAACTGAAGCTTTCTTT
TRBJ2-5	TRBV4-1	.	TRBD2	CASSQDPGGQETQYF	TGCGCCAGCAGCCAAGATCCGGGAGGCCAAGAGACCCAGTACTTC
TRBJ2-1	TRBV3-1/TRBV3-2	many	.	CASSQGNREEQFF	TGTGCCAGCAGCCAAGGCAACAGGGAGGAGCAGTTCTTC
TRBJ2-3	TRBV2	.	.	CASSGAPRGTQYF	TGTGCCAGCAGTGGGGCTCCGAGGGGTACGCAGTATTTT
TRBJ1-4	TRBV11-2	.	TRBD1	CASSQRGQNEKLFF	TGTGCCAGCAGCCAGAGGGGGCAAAATGAAAAACTGTTTTTT
TRBJ2-1	TRBV3-1/TRBV3-2	.	.	CASSRTATEQFF	TGTGCCAGCAGCCGGACGGCAACTGAGCAGTTCTTC
TRBJ2-1	TRBV2	.	TRBD1	CASNPTRGHNEQFF	TGTGCCAGCAATCCTACCAGGGGGCACAATGAGCAGTTCTTC
TRBJ2-3	TRBV9	.	TRBD1	CASSAEDRVIDTQYF	TGTGCCAGCAGCGCTGAGGACAGGGTGATAGATACGCAGTATTTT
TRBJ1-3	TRBV5-5	.	TRBD1	CASSWGTATDTIYF	TGTGCCAGCAGCTGGGGGACAGCGACGGACACCATATATTTT
TRBJ2-1	TRBV2	.	.	CASSGERWVEQFF	TGTGCCAGCAGTGGTGAGAGATGGGTTGAGCAGTTCTTC
TRBJ2-1	TRBV3-1/TRBV3-2	.	TRBD1	CASSQSDRDNEQFF	TGTGCCAGCAGCCAGAGCGACAGGGACAATGAGCAGTTCTTC
TRBJ2-2	TRBV7-3	.	.	CASSFGSGGFGELFF	TGTGCCAGCAGCTTCGGCTCCGGGGGTTTCGGGGAGCTGTTTTTT
TRBJ1-4	TRBV24-1	.	.	CATSDGSGGTNEKLFF	TGTGCCACCAGTGATGGATCAGGAGGCACTAATGAAAAACTGTTTTTT
TRBJ1-6	TRBV28	once	.	CASMSWQARNSPLHF	TGTGCCAGCATGAGTTGGCAGGCGCGGAATTCACCCCTCCACTTT
TRBJ2-1	TRBV11-3	.	TRBD1	CASSFGGTGTYNEQFF	TGTGCCAGCAGCTTTGGGGGGACAGGGACCTACAATGAGCAGTTCTTC
TRBJ2-7	TRBV5-1	.	.	CASSFQGGQYEQYF	TGCGCCAGCAGCTTTCAGGGGGGTCAGTACGAGCAGTACTTC
TRBJ2-4	TRBV3-1/TRBV3-2	.	.	CASSQNRGAQGIQYF	TGTGCCAGCAGCCAAAATCGAGGGGCGCAGGGCATTCAGTACTTC
TRBJ1-1	TRBV27	once	.	CASSPLQGNTEAFF	TGTGCCAGCAGTCCTCTTCAGGGGAACACTGAAGCTTTCTTT
TRBJ1-1	TRBV7-9	.	TRBD1	CASSSNRGRVGNTEAFF	TGTGCCAGCAGCTCCAACAGGGGGCGGGTGGGGAACACTGAAGCTTTCTTT
TRBJ2-1	TRBV7-9	.	.	CASSATGFYNEQFF	TGTGCCAGCAGCGCTACGGGATTCTACAATGAGCAGTTCTTC
TRBJ1-1	TRBV10-3	.	.	CAISRQGGQAEAFF	TGTGCCATCAGTCGCCAGGGTGGTCAGGCTGAAGCTTTCTTT
TRBJ2-7	TRBV10-2	once	.	CASSDSGVEQYF	TGCGCCAGCAGTGATTCGGGGGTCGAGCAGTACTTC
TRBJ2-1	TRBV10-2	.	.	CASTEAAEQFF	TGCGCCAGCACCGAAGCAGCCGAGCAGTTCTTC
TRBJ2-5	TRBV4-2	.	.	CASSQDLGGLIQETQYF	TGTGCCAGCAGCCAAGATCTTGGGGGGCTGATCCAAGAGACCCAGTACTTC
TRBJ2-3	TRBV15	.	.	CATSGRTGLDTDTQYF	TGTGCCACCAGCGGAAGGACTGGGTTAGACACAGATACGCAGTATTTT
TRBJ2-7	TRBV29-1	.	.	CSVFLSSYEQYF	TGCAGCGTATTTTTGAGCTCCTACGAGCAGTACTTC
TRBJ2-2	TRBV29-1	.	TRBD2	CSVAGLAGSTGELFF	TGCAGCGTTGCCGGACTAGCGGGATCTACCGGGGAGCTGTTTTTT
TRBJ2-7	TRBV13	.	TRBD2	CASKTRGWGGAYEQYF	TGTGCCAGCAAAACCCGCGGTTGGGGGGGAGCCTACGAGCAGTACTTC
TRBJ1-6	TRBV11-2	.	.	CASSLAGRANSPLHF	TGTGCCAGCAGCTTAGCGGGCAGGGCTAATTCACCCCTCCACTTT
TRBJ1-2	TRBV4-2	.	TRBD1	CASSHPPGTGNYGYTF	TGTGCCAGCAGCCACCCCCCCGGGACAGGGAACTATGGCTACACCTTC
TRBJ1-2	TRBV10-3	.	TRBD1	CAISEDRRSGYTF	TGCGCCATCAGTGAGGACAGGCGCTCCGGCTACACCTTC
TRBJ1-5	TRBV2	.	TRBD1	CASRGQPNQPQHF	TGTGCCAGCAGGGGACAGCCCAATCAGCCCCAGCATTTT
TRBJ2-5	TRBV3-1/TRBV3-2	.	.	CASSQPQGTQETQYF	TGTGCCAGCAGCCAACCCCAGGGTACTCAAGAGACCCAGTACTTC
TRBJ1-6	TRBV7-8	few	.	CASSFGQLGSPLHF	TGTGCCAGCAGCTTCGGGCAGCTCGGTTCACCCCTCCACTTT
TRBJ2-1	TRBV27	.	.	CASSLVLGPANEQFF	TGTGCCAGCAGTTTGGTTTTGGGGCCAGCCAATGAGCAGTTCTTC
TRBJ2-5	TRBV15	.	TRBD1	CATSRGDRGREETQYF	TGTGCCACCAGCAGGGGGGACAGGGGGCGTGAGGAGACCCAGTACTTC
TRBJ2-3	TRBV6-5	.	TRBD1	CASSGNQDRAHQYF	TGTGCCAGCAGCGGAAATCAGGACAGGGCTCACCAGTATTTT
TRBJ2-3	TRBV7-3	once	.	CASSPGTHTDTQYF	TGTGCCAGCAGCCCGGGGACCCACACAGATACGCAGTATTTT